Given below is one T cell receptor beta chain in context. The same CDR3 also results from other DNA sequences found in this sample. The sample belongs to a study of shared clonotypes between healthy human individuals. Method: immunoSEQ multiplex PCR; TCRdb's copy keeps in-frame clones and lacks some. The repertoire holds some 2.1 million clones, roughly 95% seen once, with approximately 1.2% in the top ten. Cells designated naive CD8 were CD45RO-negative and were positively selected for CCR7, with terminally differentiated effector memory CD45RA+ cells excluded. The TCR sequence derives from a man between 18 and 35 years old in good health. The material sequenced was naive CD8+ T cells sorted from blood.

CDR3 sequence (DNA): TGTGCCTGGAGTGTCTCACCCGGACAGGGCTACGAGCAGTACTTC. Translating gives CAWSVSPGQGYEQYF. The chain joins TRBV30 to TRBJ2-7; 8 bases are shared with TRBD1. CDR3 length equals 15 residues. V shed 0 bases and J 3 bases; nucleotides not matched to a gene: 7. Germline values: CDR1 GTSNPN, CDR2 SVGIG (reference sequence).